This entry lists 32 T cell receptor beta chains sequenced from one sample in a study of T-cell memory formation after mild COVID-19. TCRdb reprocessed the 5' RACE reads via MiXCR and lists one record per CDR3 protein. Seen here are about 110,000 distinct CDR3 sequences, 15% to 20% observed once, and the top ten hold 5% to 7%. The sequenced material came from PBMCs or a T cell subset sorted from them (not recorded which). The origin of the receptors is a man aged 18-30 years who had mild COVID-19 (a few samples of this study predate the infection). Cell type and time point are not known.

This clonotype was counted between two and nine times. V gene TRBV5-1 combines with J gene TRBJ2-4; D is ambiguous. Germline loops: CDR1 SGHRS, CDR2 YFSETQ. V lost 0 bases to trimming and J lost 6 bases, with 13 bases between them. CDR3 length: 15 residues. The CDR3 loop reads CASSLGVSSVNIQYF. DNA for the CDR3: TGCGCCAGCAGCTTGGGGGTGAGCAGCGTAAACATTCAGTACTTC.

The J gene is TRBJ1-4, the V gene TRBV12-3 or TRBV12-4; maybe TRBD1 (6 bases). The V end was cut by 1 base, the J end by 8 bases, with 8 bases between. This CDR3 spans 13 amino acids. The CDR3: CASSLGQVEKLFF. CDR3 coding DNA: TGTGCCAGCAGTTTAGGACAGGTAGAAAAACTGTTTTTT.

This clonotype was seen at least ten times. The V call is TRBV20-1, the J call TRBJ1-3; D unresolved. Trimming pared 2 bases from V and 2 bases from J, leaving 13 bases between. This CDR3 comprises 15 residues. Germline V gene lookup returns CDR1 DFQATT and CDR2 SNEGSKA (reference sequence). As DNA, the CDR3 is TGCAGTGCTAGACGGTCACTTGTCCCTGGAAACACCATATATTTT. This translates into CSARRSLVPGNTIYF.

This clonotype was recorded a few times. The chain combines TRBV6-5 with TRBJ2-3, with unresolved D. The CDR3 is 12 residues long. Germline CDR1 is MNHEY and CDR2 is SVGAGI. Trimming took off 0 bases at V and 6 bases at J, with 4 bases between the two ends. The CDR3 sequence: CASSYSGDTQYF. The CDR3 DNA follows: TGTGCCAGCAGTTACTCGGGCGATACGCAGTATTTT.

The chain couples TRBV29-1 to TRBJ2-7; TRBD1 matches 9 bases. CDR3 size: 12 residues. CDR1 is SQVTM and CDR2 is ANQGSEA in the germline V gene. J gave up 9 bases and V 7 bases, and 10 bases lay outside the gene matches. This CDR3 is CSGGQGLTGQYF. CDR3 nucleotide sequence: TGCAGCGGGGGACAGGGCCTTACCGGGCAGTACTTC.

The J gene is TRBJ1-2, the V gene TRBV7-8; D is uncertain. This CDR3 spans 14 amino acids. The V and J ends lost 1 base and 4 bases respectively, with 10 bases between them. From germline, CDR1 is SGHVS and CDR2 FQNEAQ. CDR3 DNA: TGTGCCAGCAGCTTAGTAGCAGAGCCCTATGGCTACACCTTC. This translates into CASSLVAEPYGYTF.

The rearrangement uses TRBV10-3 and TRBJ2-7, with 9 nucleotides matching TRBD1. From germline, CDR1 is ENHRY and CDR2 SYGVKD. V lost 7 bases to trimming and J lost 2 bases; unmatched junction nucleotides: 9. This CDR3 comprises 15 residues. CDR3 sequence (DNA): TGTGCCATCAACACACCGGGACAGGGCGCCTACGAGCAGTACTTC. This translates into CAINTPGQGAYEQYF.

As concerns this clonotype: At one boundary the junction diverges from the germline segment, which might be a read error. The chain joins TRBV12-3 or TRBV12-4 to TRBJ1-2; the D is unclear. This CDR3 has 13 amino acids. The CDR3 bases are TGTGCCACGAGCCCCGGAACTATGGCTACACCGGGCTTC. Its translation: CATSPGTMATPGF.

The chain is built from TRBV10-3 and TRBJ2-5, with D maybe TRBD1 (5 bases). This CDR3 is 13 amino acids long. V was shortened by 8 bases and J by 1 base, with 11 bases between the two germline ends. Germline V lookup: CDR1 ENHRY, CDR2 SYGVKD. CDR3 bases: TGTGCCATCCAGGGCATGTCCCAAGAGACCCAGTACTTC. This sequence encodes CAIQGMSQETQYF.

The rearrangement uses TRBV7-2 and TRBJ1-6; TRBD1 aligns across 7 bases. CDR1 and CDR2 (germline): SGHTA, FQGNSA. V shed 2 bases, J shed 9 bases, and the junction held 7 bases outside the gene matches. The CDR3 has 15 amino acids. The CDR3 DNA follows: TGTGCCAGCAGCTTACGGACAGGCTTAGGTTCACCCCTCCACTTT. Protein product: CASSLRTGLGSPLHF.

This chain connects TRBV20-1 to TRBJ2-1; TRBD1 or TRBD2 may be the D gene (7 bases each). The germline V gene encodes CDR1 DFQATT and CDR2 SNEGSKA (reference sequence). The ends were cut back, 6 bases at V and 8 bases at J, with 14 bases in the middle. The CDR3 contains 12 residues. The CDR3 coding sequence is TGCAGTGCCCGGGCAGGGGGGGATGAGCAGTTCTTC. Its translation is CSARAGGDEQFF.

A few counts support this clonotype. The chain combines TRBV18 with TRBJ2-5; D might be TRBD1 or TRBD2, each matching 5 bases. The V and J ends lost 3 bases and 4 bases respectively, with 6 bases between them. CDR3 length: 12 amino acids. CDR1 KGHSH and CDR2 LQKENI come from the germline V gene. The CDR3 coding sequence is TGTGCCAGCTCACCCGGGACAGAGACCCAGTACTTC. This gives the protein CASSPGTETQYF.

This clonotype showed up just once. V and J are TRBV6-2 or TRBV6-3 and TRBJ2-7; D possibly corresponds to TRBD1 (6 bases). Per germline, CDR1 MNHEY and CDR2 SVGEGT. The CDR3 consists of 14 residues. The ends were cut back, 7 bases at V and 1 base at J, with 14 bases in the middle. The CDR3 nucleotides read TGTGCCAGCATCGTTGGGGGCGCGTCCTACGAGCAGTACTTC. Protein sequence: CASIVGGASYEQYF.

This clonotype was counted between two and nine times. This rearrangement joins TRBV14 to TRBJ1-6, with a tentative D call TRBD1 (6 bases). Trimming removed 3 bases at V and 6 bases at J, with 12 bases between. Germline loops: CDR1 SGHDN, CDR2 FVKESK. The CDR3 spans 15 residues. The DNA for the CDR3 is TGTGCCAGCAGCCAGGGCCAGGGGATTAATTCACCCCTCCACTTT. As protein: CASSQGQGINSPLHF.

The chain carries TRBV7-9 and TRBJ1-2, with D hard to call. Germline assignment: CDR1 SEHNR and CDR2 FQNEAQ (reference sequence). Trimming removed 7 bases at V and 4 bases at J, with 16 bases between. The CDR3 is 14 residues long. The CDR3 nucleotides are TGTGCCAGCACCCCCCAGGCAGAAGCCTATGGCTACACCTTC. Its protein product is CASTPQAEAYGYTF.

The chain combines TRBV18 with TRBJ2-5, with 7 positions matching TRBD2. The junction had 8 bases not matched to a gene; V was cut back by 2 bases and J by 5 bases. The CDR3 is 15 amino acids. CDR1 and CDR2 from the germline V gene are KGHSH and LQKENI. Here the CDR3 DNA reads TGTGCCAGCTCACCAACCCGGGAGGCCCCGGAGACCCAGTACTTC. It specifies CASSPTREAPETQYF. Drawing the rest from reference TRBV18 and TRBJ2-5, the complete variable domain is NAGVMQNPRHLVRRRGQEARLRCSPMKGHSHVYWYRQLPEEGLKFMVYLQKENIIDESGMPKERFSAEFPKEGPSILRIQQVVRGDSAAYFCASSPTREAPETQYFGPGTRLLVL.

This clonotype has only a few counts. This chain joins TRBV7-2 and TRBJ2-5, with a tentative D call TRBD1 (5 bases). CDR1 is SGHTA, CDR2 FQGNSA, per germline. Trimming removed 3 bases at V and 1 base at J, with 12 bases between. The CDR3 is 15 residues long. DNA for the CDR3: TGTGCCAGCAGCTTGGCAGGGTCCCTCCAAGAGACCCAGTACTTC. Residues: CASSLAGSLQETQYF.

The V gene is TRBV9, the J gene TRBJ1-4; no reliable D call. V gave up 2 bases and J gave up 10 bases, with 12 bases separating them. CDR1 is SGDLS, CDR2 YYNGEE, per germline. The CDR3 contains 13 residues. The DNA for the CDR3 is TGTGCCAGCAGCGTTTTCATCGGTGGAAAACTGTTTTTT. Amino acids: CASSVFIGGKLFF.

This clonotype was observed at least ten times. The CDR3 DNA is TGCGCCAGCAGCTTGGCCGTGACAGGGGATGGGTCACCCCTCCACTTT. Its translation: CASSLAVTGDGSPLHF. The chain is built from TRBV5-1 and TRBJ1-6; 8 bases line up with TRBD1. Trimming took 0 bases from V and 10 from J; bases not matched to a gene: 9. Germline lookup yields CDR1 SGHRS and CDR2 YFSETQ. The CDR3 contains 16 residues. Drawing the rest from reference TRBV5-1 and TRBJ1-6, the complete variable domain is KAGVTQTPRYLIKTRGQQVTLSCSPISGHRSVSWYQQTPGQGLQFLFEYFSETQRNKGNFPGRFSGRQFSNSRSEMNVSTLELGDSALYLCASSLAVTGDGSPLHFGNGTRLTVT.

The chain uses TRBV12-3 or TRBV12-4 and TRBJ1-1; a weak D match, TRBD1 (6 bases). V lost 7 bases and J 6 bases, leaving 18 bases between the germline ends. The CDR3 runs to 14 residues. CDR3 DNA: TGTGCCAGCACCTACGCAGGGGTCACCCCTGAAGCTTTCTTT. It translates to CASTYAGVTPEAFF.

The chain combines TRBV7-2 with TRBJ2-2, with unresolved D. The CDR3 extends over 14 amino acids. Deletions cut 0 bases from V and 3 bases from J, with 5 bases between. Germline V gene lookup returns CDR1 SGHTA and CDR2 FQGNSA. The DNA for the CDR3 is TGTGCCAGCAGCTTAGCTCCGGACACCGGGGAGCTGTTTTTT. It encodes CASSLAPDTGELFF.

V is TRBV4-3 and J is TRBJ2-5, with D possibly matching TRBD1 (5 bases). V lost 0 bases to trimming and J lost 2 bases, with 10 bases between them. The CDR3 is 15 residues long. Germline CDR1 is LGHNA and CDR2 is YSLEER. The CDR3 DNA follows: TGCGCCAGCAGCCAAGACTTGACAGCTCAAGAGACCCAGTACTTC. This codes for CASSQDLTAQETQYF.

The J gene is TRBJ2-7, the V gene TRBV24-1; D is ambiguous. Between the trimmed V and J ends, which lost 4 bases and 2 bases, there was a span of 5 bases. This CDR3 comprises 12 residues. Germline V lookup: CDR1 KGHDR, CDR2 SFDVKD. For the CDR3, the DNA is TGTGCCACCAGTGAGGTTGCCTACGAGCAGTACGTC. It translates to CATSEVAYEQYV.

This clonotype was counted at least ten times. The chain's CDR3 is CSARRGGDTQYF. The DNA for the CDR3 is TGCAGTGCTAGGCGGGGGGGAGATACGCAGTATTTT. The chain employs TRBV20-1 and TRBJ2-3, with 9 bases identical to TRBD2. The junction had 0 bases not matched to a gene; V was cut back by 3 bases and J by 5 bases. The germline V gene has CDR1 DFQATT and CDR2 SNEGSKA (reference sequence). The length of the CDR3 is 12 residues.

The rearrangement links TRBV9 to TRBJ2-3; 14 bases are shared with TRBD2. CDR1 SGDLS and CDR2 YYNGEE come from the germline V gene. The CDR3 runs 19 residues. After removal of 3 bases from V and 0 bases from J, the junction contained 9 bases not matched to a gene. CDR3 coding DNA: TGTGCCAGCAGCGGAAGGACTAGCGGGGGGTCCACTAGCACAGATACGCAGTATTTT. Translation: CASSGRTSGGSTSTDTQYF.

This clonotype has more than one count but fewer than ten. The chain recombines TRBV7-9 with TRBJ1-2; 7 positions match TRBD1. Germline V gene data show CDR1 as SEHNR and CDR2 as FQNEAQ (reference sequence). Trimming cost V 5 bases and J 2 bases; bases outside gene matches: 5. The length of the CDR3 is 14 residues. The CDR3 DNA reads TGTGCCAGCAGCCCAGGGGGGACCAACTATGGCTACACCTTC. This gives the protein CASSPGGTNYGYTF.

The rearrangement uses TRBV20-1 and TRBJ2-1; 8 bases map to TRBD2. CDR1 DFQATT and CDR2 SNEGSKA come from the germline V gene (reference sequence). The CDR3 is 13 residues long. As DNA, the CDR3 is TGCAGCCTCTCGGGGGGGCCGAGAAATGAGCAGTTCTTC. Protein product: CSLSGGPRNEQFF.

This chain links TRBV5-1 with TRBJ2-2; D gene uncertain. In germline, CDR1 is SGHRS, CDR2 YFSETQ. Trimming stripped 3 bases from V and 0 bases from J, with 6 bases between. This CDR3 comprises 14 residues. The CDR3: CASSWKSNTGELFF. The CDR3 DNA reads TGCGCCAGCAGCTGGAAATCGAACACCGGGGAGCTGTTTTTT.

The chain carries TRBV5-1 and TRBJ2-7; 7 positions match TRBD1. The CDR3 contains 15 residues. Germline CDR1 is SGHRS and CDR2 is YFSETQ. Unmatched junction bases numbered 9, after V lost 4 bases and J lost 2 bases. The CDR3 DNA sequence: TGCGCCAGCAGCGTTACCGGGACAGTAACCTACGAGCAGTACTTC. This codes for CASSVTGTVTYEQYF.

The V gene is TRBV13, the J gene TRBJ1-2; tentative D call: TRBD1 (5 bases). CDR3 size: 12 residues. Trimming pared 2 bases from V and 7 bases from J, leaving 8 bases between. Germline CDR1 PRHDT, CDR2 FYEKMQ (reference sequence). The CDR3 loop is CASSLRGPGYTF. The CDR3 coding sequence is TGTGCCAGCAGCTTACGGGGACCTGGCTACACCTTC.

The chain recombines TRBV4-1 with TRBJ2-2; D not resolved. V dropped 6 bases and J dropped 4 bases, with 6 bases sitting between them. The germline gives CDR1 MGHRA, CDR2 YSYEKL. The CDR3 has 12 residues. The CDR3 loop is CASRLSTGELFF. As DNA, the CDR3 is TGCGCCAGCAGACTCTCCACCGGGGAGCTGTTTTTT.

This chain links TRBV10-3 with TRBJ2-5; 9 bases match TRBD2. J gave up 2 bases and V 10 bases, and 8 bases lay outside the gene matches. The CDR3 length is 14 residues. Germline CDR1 is ENHRY and CDR2 is SYGVKD. The CDR3 DNA sequence: TGTGCCACCAGACCGCTAGCGGGGCAAGAGACCCAGTACTTC. Protein: CATRPLAGQETQYF.